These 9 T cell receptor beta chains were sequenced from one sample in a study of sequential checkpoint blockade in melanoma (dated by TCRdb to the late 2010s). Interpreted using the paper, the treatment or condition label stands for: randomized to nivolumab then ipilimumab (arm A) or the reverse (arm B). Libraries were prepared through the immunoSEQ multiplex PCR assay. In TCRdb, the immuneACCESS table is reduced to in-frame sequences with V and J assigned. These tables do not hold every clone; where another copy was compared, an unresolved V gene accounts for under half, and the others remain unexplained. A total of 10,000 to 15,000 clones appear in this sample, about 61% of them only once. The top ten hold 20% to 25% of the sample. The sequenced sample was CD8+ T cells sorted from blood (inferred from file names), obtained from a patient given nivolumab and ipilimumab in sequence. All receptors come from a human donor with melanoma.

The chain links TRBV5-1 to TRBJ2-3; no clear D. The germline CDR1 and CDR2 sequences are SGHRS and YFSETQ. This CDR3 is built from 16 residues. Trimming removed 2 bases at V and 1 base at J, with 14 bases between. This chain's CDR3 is CASSFDLNRRTDTQYF. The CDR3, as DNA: TGCGCCAGCAGCTTTGACCTGAACAGACGCACAGATACGCAGTATTTT. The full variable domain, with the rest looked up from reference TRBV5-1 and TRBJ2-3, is KAGVTQTPRYLIKTRGQQVTLSCSPISGHRSVSWYQQTPGQGLQFLFEYFSETQRNKGNFPGRFSGRQFSNSRSEMNVSTLELGDSALYLCASSFDLNRRTDTQYFGPGTRLTVL.

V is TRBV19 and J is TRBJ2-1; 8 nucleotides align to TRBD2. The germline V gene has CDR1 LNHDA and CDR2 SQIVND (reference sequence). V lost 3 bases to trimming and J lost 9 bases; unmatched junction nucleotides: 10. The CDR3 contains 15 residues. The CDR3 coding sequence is TGTGCCAGTAGTATTACAGCGGGAGTATTGCGTGAGCAGTTCTTC. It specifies CASSITAGVLREQFF.

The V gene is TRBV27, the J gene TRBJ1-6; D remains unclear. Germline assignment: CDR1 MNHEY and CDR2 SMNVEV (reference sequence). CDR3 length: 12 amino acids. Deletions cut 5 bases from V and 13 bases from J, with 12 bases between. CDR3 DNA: TGTGCCAGCAGTCCCCCCTCGGGGCCCCTCCACTTT. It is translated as CASSPPSGPLHF.

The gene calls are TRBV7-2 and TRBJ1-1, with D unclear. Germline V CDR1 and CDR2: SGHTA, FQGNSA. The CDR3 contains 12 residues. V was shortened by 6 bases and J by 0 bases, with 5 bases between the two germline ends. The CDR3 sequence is CASRFMNTEAFF. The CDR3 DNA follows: TGTGCCAGCAGATTCATGAACACTGAAGCTTTCTTT.

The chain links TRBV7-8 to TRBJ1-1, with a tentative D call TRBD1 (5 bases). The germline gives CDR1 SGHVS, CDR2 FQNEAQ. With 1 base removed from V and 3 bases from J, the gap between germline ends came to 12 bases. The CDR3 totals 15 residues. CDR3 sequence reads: CASSLEAGRDTEAFF. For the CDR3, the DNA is TGTGCCAGCAGCTTAGAAGCAGGGAGGGACACTGAAGCTTTCTTT.

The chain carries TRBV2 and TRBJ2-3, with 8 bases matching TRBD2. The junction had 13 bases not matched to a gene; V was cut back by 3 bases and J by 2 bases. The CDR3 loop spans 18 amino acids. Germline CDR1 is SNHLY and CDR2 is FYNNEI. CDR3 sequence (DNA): TGTGCCAGCAGTGAGGAGGTGATTAGCGGGGCGATCACAGATACGCAGTATTTT. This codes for CASSEEVISGAITDTQYF. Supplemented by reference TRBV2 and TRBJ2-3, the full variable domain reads EPEVTQTPSHQVTQMGQEVILRCVPISNHLYFYWYRQILGQKVEFLVSFYNNEISEKSEIFDDQFSVERPDGSNFTLKIRSTKLEDSAMYFCASSEEVISGAITDTQYFGPGTRLTVL.

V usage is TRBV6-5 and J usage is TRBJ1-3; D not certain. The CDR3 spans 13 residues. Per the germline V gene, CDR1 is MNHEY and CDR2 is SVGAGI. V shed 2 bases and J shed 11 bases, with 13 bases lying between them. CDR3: CASSYGYGGSIYF. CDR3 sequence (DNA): TGTGCCAGCAGTTACGGATACGGAGGCTCCATATATTTT.

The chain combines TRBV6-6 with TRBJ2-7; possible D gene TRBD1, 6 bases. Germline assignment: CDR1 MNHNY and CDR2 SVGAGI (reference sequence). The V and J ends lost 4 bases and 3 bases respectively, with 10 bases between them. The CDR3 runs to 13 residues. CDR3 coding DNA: TGTGCCAGCAGTTCAACAGGGAACTACGAGCAGTACTTC. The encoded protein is CASSSTGNYEQYF.

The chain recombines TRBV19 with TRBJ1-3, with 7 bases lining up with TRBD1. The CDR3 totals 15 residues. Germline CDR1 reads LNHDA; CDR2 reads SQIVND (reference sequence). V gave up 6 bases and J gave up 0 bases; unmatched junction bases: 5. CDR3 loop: CASSRQGGSGNTIYF. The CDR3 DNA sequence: TGTGCCAGTAGCCGACAGGGAGGCTCTGGAAACACCATATATTTT.